Below are 32 T cell receptor beta chains sequenced from a single sample in a study of beta chain features in type 1 diabetes. Expressed TCRB transcripts were sequenced after all isolated RNA was converted to cDNA. Assay used: immunoSEQ multiplex PCR; TCRdb lists only in-frame clones, some missing. The repertoire holds 250,000 to 350,000 clones, with around 10% as singletons. Sequenced input: naive CD4+ T cells from blood. Source of these receptors: a woman aged 25 to 45 in good health.

This clone was seen more than once but under ten times. The J gene is TRBJ2-3, the V gene TRBV6-6; D remains ambiguous. V was trimmed by 2 bases and J by 6 bases, leaving 9 bases between them. CDR3 length equals 13 residues. CDR1 and CDR2 from the germline V gene are MNHNY and SVGAGI (reference sequence). CDR3 amino acids: CASSYGFRDTQYF. In DNA form, the CDR3 reads TGTGCCAGCAGTTACGGCTTTCGCGATACGCAGTATTTT.

This clone showed up just a few times. V usage is TRBV28 and J usage is TRBJ2-5, with TRBD1 identical over 7 bases. The trim removed 3 bases at V and 2 bases at J, leaving 9 bases unmatched. From germline, CDR1 is MDHEN and CDR2 SYDVKM. CDR3 size: 16 residues. In DNA form, the CDR3 reads TGTGCCAGCAGTTTGATACAGGGGCCGGGACAAGAGACCCAGTACTTC. It codes for CASSLIQGPGQETQYF.

This clone appeared a few times. V and J are TRBV5-1 and TRBJ2-1; 11 bases are a match to TRBD2. This CDR3 is 16 amino acids long. The germline V gene has CDR1 SGHRS and CDR2 YFSETQ. After removal of 4 bases from V and 7 bases from J, the junction contained 10 bases not matched to a gene. The DNA for the CDR3 is TGCGCCAGCAGCGCCTTAGCGGGAGGGCCCGGGAATGAGCAGTTCTTC. It encodes CASSALAGGPGNEQFF.

This clone was observed a few times. The chain carries TRBV11-2 and TRBJ2-1; no reliable D call. Trimming cost V 7 bases and J 2 bases, with 9 bases left between them. Germline lookup yields CDR1 SGHAT and CDR2 FQNNGV. The CDR3 totals 13 residues. CDR3 residues: CASKTRTYNEQFF. CDR3 bases: TGTGCCAGCAAGACACGGACCTACAATGAGCAGTTCTTC.

The chain combines TRBV19 with TRBJ1-5, with a tentative D call TRBD1 (6 bases). Per germline, CDR1 LNHDA and CDR2 SQIVND (reference sequence). Trimming stripped 7 bases from V and 2 bases from J, with 12 bases between. This CDR3 is built from 14 residues. The chain's CDR3 is CASTTGYGNQPQHF. Written as DNA, the CDR3 is TGTGCCAGTACTACAGGGTATGGCAATCAGCCCCAGCATTTT.

The table lists this clone with a few counts. The V call is TRBV11-3, the J call TRBJ2-2, with D hard to call. Trimming left V 5 bases short and J 2 bases short, with 6 bases between. Germline V gene sequence: CDR1 SGHNT, CDR2 YENEEA. CDR3 length: 13 amino acids. The CDR3 protein is CASSPRNTGELFF. The DNA of the CDR3 is TGTGCCAGCAGCCCCCGTAACACCGGGGAGCTGTTTTTT.

The chain recombines TRBV7-9 with TRBJ2-1; a possible D gene is TRBD2 (6 bases). V was pared by 3 bases and J by 8 bases, with 14 bases between. Germline CDR1 is SEHNR and CDR2 is FQNEAQ (reference sequence). The CDR3 consists of 14 residues. The DNA of the CDR3 is TGTGCCAGCAGCTTTGGCGGGAATGTGGATGAGCAGTTCTTC. Translation gives CASSFGGNVDEQFF.

The chain carries TRBV7-3 and TRBJ2-1; perhaps TRBD1 as D (5 bases). Germline V CDR1 and CDR2: SGHTA, FQGTGA. The CDR3 consists of 15 residues. Trimming took 5 bases from V and 0 from J, leaving 11 bases between them. This chain's CDR3 is CASSPDSHSYNEQFF. DNA of the CDR3: TGTGCCAGCAGCCCAGACAGCCACTCCTACAATGAGCAGTTCTTC.

As concerns this clone: Other DNA variants within this sample encode the same CDR3. This chain uses TRBV28 with TRBJ2-1; TRBD2 matches at 14 bases. Losses at the gene ends were 6 bases for V and 8 bases for J; bases not matched to a gene: 6. The CDR3 runs to 15 residues. The germline V gene encodes CDR1 MDHEN and CDR2 SYDVKM. CDR3 nucleotide sequence: TGTGCCAGCAGCCTGGGGACTAGCGGGAGCGATGAGCAGTTCTTC. This translates into CASSLGTSGSDEQFF. Full variable domain (missing parts from reference TRBV28 and TRBJ2-1): DVKVTQSSRYLVKRTGEKVFLECVQDMDHENMFWYRQDPGLGLRLIYFSYDVKMKEKGDIPEGYSVSREKKERFSLILESASTNQTSMYLCASSLGTSGSDEQFFGPGTRLTVL.

J is TRBJ2-3 and V is TRBV27; a weak D match, TRBD2 (6 bases). The length of the CDR3 is 15 residues. Trimming took off 4 bases at V and 2 bases at J, with 13 bases between the two ends. Germline CDR1 MNHEY, CDR2 SMNVEV (reference sequence). Here the CDR3 DNA reads TGTGCCAGCAGTTCCCCGGACTATTTCACAGATACGCAGTATTTT. It yields the protein CASSSPDYFTDTQYF.

The sample holds a few counts of this clone. The V gene is TRBV10-2, the J gene TRBJ2-2; 7 nucleotides line up with TRBD1. J lost 5 bases, V lost 3 bases, and 3 bases had no gene match. CDR1 is WSHSY, CDR2 SAAADI, per germline. This CDR3 has 14 amino acids. CDR3 nucleotides: TGCGCCAGCAGTGATAGGGGGCGGACCGGGGAGCTGTTTTTT. Protein: CASSDRGRTGELFF.

The chain couples TRBV19 to TRBJ2-1, with 9 bases that match TRBD2. Germline V gene lookup returns CDR1 LNHDA and CDR2 SQIVND (reference sequence). The CDR3 is 17 amino acids. The V and J ends lost 6 bases and 6 bases, in that order; junction bases with no gene match: 15. The CDR3 spells CASSPNEGLAGSNEQFF. The CDR3 DNA is TGTGCCAGTAGCCCCAACGAGGGGCTAGCGGGAAGCAATGAGCAGTTCTTC.

Comment on this clone: Mismatch with germline at one junction end may stem from a read error. The rearrangement links TRBV20-1 to TRBJ2-7; TRBD2 is a possible D gene (6 bases). The CDR3 consists of 9 residues. Germline V lookup: CDR1 DFQATT, CDR2 SNEGSKA (reference sequence). The CDR3 DNA follows: TGCAGTGCTAGGGTCGCGGGGAACTTC. Translating gives CSARVAGNF.

The chain has TRBV7-9 and TRBJ2-7; TRBD1 aligns across 7 bases. Germline CDR1 is SEHNR and CDR2 is FQNEAQ (reference sequence). The V gene end was trimmed by 7 bases and the J gene end by 3 bases; junction bases not matched to a gene: 9. The CDR3 runs 14 residues. The CDR3 region is CASTLGQENYEQYF. The DNA of the CDR3 is TGTGCCAGCACCCTCGGACAGGAAAACTACGAGCAGTACTTC.

The chain is built from TRBV6-4 and TRBJ1-5; 7 nucleotides line up with TRBD1. J lost 2 bases, V lost 7 bases, and 2 bases had no gene match. There are 13 residues in the CDR3. The germline V gene encodes CDR1 MRHNA and CDR2 SNTAGT. DNA for the CDR3: TGTGCCAGCATCGACAGGGGCAATCAGCCCCAGCATTTT. Protein sequence: CASIDRGNQPQHF.

This clone showed up just a few times. The chain is built from TRBV6-6 and TRBJ1-1, with 7 nucleotides matching TRBD1. The CDR3 loop spans 14 amino acids. The J segment lost 3 bases and the V segment lost 0 bases, leaving 1 base of the junction unmatched. In germline, CDR1 is MNHNY, CDR2 SVGAGI (reference sequence). This CDR3 reads CASSYSGTDTEAFF. The CDR3 bases are TGTGCCAGCAGTTACTCCGGGACAGACACTGAAGCTTTCTTT.

This clone has only a few counts. The chain uses TRBV4-1 and TRBJ2-1, with 11 nucleotides matching TRBD2. Looked up from germline, CDR1 is MGHRA and CDR2 is YSYEKL. The CDR3 runs to 16 residues. The V segment lost 3 bases and the J segment 8 bases; nucleotides outside the gene matches: 9. The CDR3 here is CASSQATSGSVYEQFF. Written as DNA, the CDR3 is TGCGCCAGCAGCCAGGCTACTAGCGGGAGTGTGTATGAGCAGTTCTTC.

This clone showed up just a few times. The chain carries TRBV7-2 and TRBJ2-3, with 7 nucleotides matching TRBD2. V dropped 2 bases and J dropped 4; count of bases not matched to a gene: 9. The CDR3 totals 16 residues. Germline V gene sequence: CDR1 SGHTA, CDR2 FQGNSA. The CDR3 protein is CASSLMAGVPADTQYF. In DNA form, the CDR3 reads TGTGCCAGCAGCTTAATGGCGGGAGTGCCAGCAGATACGCAGTATTTT.

V is TRBV19 and J is TRBJ2-1; D perhaps matches TRBD2 (6 bases). Deletions cut 0 bases from V and 8 bases from J, with 17 bases between. Germline lookup yields CDR1 LNHDA and CDR2 SQIVND (reference sequence). The CDR3 consists of 16 residues. CDR3 sequence: CASSIDSTRRFDEQFF. The DNA for the CDR3 is TGTGCCAGTAGTATAGACTCGACTAGACGGTTCGATGAGCAGTTCTTC.

The chain joins TRBV12-5 to TRBJ1-2, with a weak D call TRBD1 (6 bases). This CDR3 contains 14 residues. Per the germline V gene, CDR1 is LGHNT and CDR2 is FRNRAP. V was clipped by 7 bases and J by 6 bases, with 18 bases between them. In DNA form, the CDR3 reads TGTGCTAGTGCCCTGGGGGGGGCGGCGGATGGCTACACCTTC. Protein: CASALGGAADGYTF.

The V call is TRBV30, the J call TRBJ2-6, with D maybe TRBD2 (6 bases). This CDR3 region has 15 residues. Trimming took 0 bases from V and 2 from J, leaving 8 bases between them. CDR1 is GTSNPN and CDR2 is SVGIG in the germline V gene (reference sequence). The CDR3 here is CAWSVPGAGANVLTF. Here the CDR3 DNA reads TGTGCCTGGAGTGTACCGGGGGCTGGGGCCAACGTCCTGACTTTC.

The chain couples TRBV13 to TRBJ1-3; TRBD1 aligns across 8 bases. V was clipped by 5 bases and J by 12 bases; unmatched bases: 9. The CDR3 covers 13 residues. From germline, CDR1 is PRHDT and CDR2 FYEKMQ (reference sequence). The CDR3 nucleotides read TGTGCCAGCAGCCACGGACAGGGAAGTCTCATATATTTT. Residues: CASSHGQGSLIYF.

The rearrangement uses TRBV7-2 and TRBJ1-2; maybe TRBD1 (5 bases). Germline values: CDR1 SGHTA, CDR2 FQGNSA. This CDR3 is 13 amino acids long. The V end was cut by 2 bases, the J end by 4 bases, with 8 bases between. CDR3 in amino acids: CASSLPGFYGYTF. DNA of the CDR3: TGTGCCAGCAGCTTACCAGGGTTCTATGGCTACACCTTC.

This clone was counted once. The rearrangement joins TRBV9 to TRBJ1-1; D is unresolved. Germline V gives CDR1 SGDLS, CDR2 YYNGEE. The CDR3 spans 15 residues. The V end was cut by 0 bases, the J end by 1 base, with 10 bases between. CDR3 protein: CASSVAAGRNTEAFF. In nucleotides, the CDR3 is TGTGCCAGCAGCGTAGCGGCGGGGAGGAACACTGAAGCTTTCTTT.

A few counts support this clone. V and J are TRBV6-6 and TRBJ1-2, with D possibly being TRBD1 (6 bases). Germline V gives CDR1 MNHNY, CDR2 SVGAGI (reference sequence). V lost 4 bases to trimming and J lost 7 bases, with 13 bases between them. The CDR3 totals 13 residues. This CDR3 reads CASSSTGRGGYTF. CDR3 DNA: TGTGCCAGCAGTTCCACAGGGCGCGGTGGCTACACCTTC.

This clone was seen more than once but under ten times. V usage is TRBV27 and J usage is TRBJ2-7; tentative D call: TRBD1 (6 bases). V was clipped by 4 bases and J by 4 bases, with 17 bases between them. The CDR3 runs to 15 residues. Germline V gives CDR1 MNHEY, CDR2 SMNVEV (reference sequence). In DNA, the CDR3 is TGTGCCAGCAGTTCCCGGACAGAACTGGCTTACGAGCAGTACTTC. Protein sequence: CASSSRTELAYEQYF.

V gene TRBV2 combines with J gene TRBJ2-2; 8 bases match TRBD1. Germline V gene lookup returns CDR1 SNHLY and CDR2 FYNNEI. This CDR3 region has 14 residues. The trim removed 6 bases at V and 0 bases at J, leaving 0 bases unmatched. CDR3 DNA: TGTGCCAGCAGGGACAGGGCGAACACCGGGGAGCTGTTTTTT. It is translated as CASRDRANTGELFF.

This clone was observed a handful of times. The V and J genes are TRBV7-2 and TRBJ2-7; 7 bases line up with TRBD2. The CDR3 runs to 15 residues. Germline V lookup: CDR1 SGHTA, CDR2 FQGNSA. Trimming removed 4 bases from V and 2 bases from J; junction bases left unmatched: 8. This CDR3 is CASSSPSGGTYEQYF. CDR3 sequence (DNA): TGTGCCAGCAGCTCCCCTAGCGGAGGAACCTACGAGCAGTACTTC.

This clone showed up just a few times. This specimen includes other DNA sequences encoding the same CDR3. V and J are TRBV7-2 and TRBJ2-5, with TRBD2 identical over 9 bases. Germline CDR1 reads SGHTA; CDR2 reads FQGNSA. V shed 1 base and J 5 bases; nucleotides not matched to a gene: 5. This CDR3 has 15 amino acids. CDR3: CASSLGSGSRETQYF. The CDR3 nucleotides read TGTGCCAGCAGCTTAGGTAGCGGGAGTCGGGAGACCCAGTACTTC.

This clone was seen only a few times. The V and J genes are TRBV7-8 and TRBJ1-2; D ambiguous. Germline loops: CDR1 SGHVS, CDR2 FQNEAQ. The CDR3 sequence is 15 residues long. Between the trimmed V and J ends, which lost 5 bases and 6 bases, there was a span of 19 bases. This CDR3 is CASSRLLSGGHGYTF. The CDR3 bases are TGTGCCAGCAGCCGCCTTCTTTCGGGAGGGCATGGCTACACCTTC.

As regards this clone: Other nucleotide sequences from this sample produce the same CDR3. This chain links TRBV5-1 with TRBJ1-5; a possible D gene is TRBD1 (5 bases). CDR1 is SGHRS and CDR2 is YFSETQ in the germline V gene. The CDR3 spans 13 residues. V shed 1 base and J shed 4 bases, with 6 bases lying between them. The CDR3 sequence: CASSLTGNQPQHF. In DNA form, the CDR3 reads TGCGCCAGCAGCTTGACAGGTAATCAGCCCCAGCATTTT. The full variable domain, with the rest looked up from reference TRBV5-1 and TRBJ1-5, is KAGVTQTPRYLIKTRGQQVTLSCSPISGHRSVSWYQQTPGQGLQFLFEYFSETQRNKGNFPGRFSGRQFSNSRSEMNVSTLELGDSALYLCASSLTGNQPQHFGDGTRLSIL.

This sequence joins TRBV9 and TRBJ1-1; D is unclear. V lost 2 bases, J lost 2 bases, and 7 bases lay in between. Per germline, CDR1 SGDLS and CDR2 YYNGEE. The CDR3 has 13 residues. The CDR3 DNA reads as TGTGCCAGCAGCGTTCATGTCAACACTGAAGCTTTCTTT. Protein sequence: CASSVHVNTEAFF.